The T cell receptor beta chain under discussion was sequenced for a study of blood T cell repertoires in COVID-19. Study at large: The samples span acute and convalescent COVID-19 from the United States, Italy and Spain. From T cells, B-cell-depleted T cells, or PBMCs came the material, which was cDNA or gDNA.

V was cut by 6 bases and J by 1 base, with 18 bases left in between. Germline V gene lookup returns CDR1 MNHEY and CDR2 SMNVEV (reference sequence). The CDR3 runs 16 residues. Authors' analysis steps: Scientists estimated how many nucleated cells there were by amplifying reference gene primers. Generated by immunoSEQ multiplex PCR, the TCRdb table keeps only in-frame clones and is missing some. The V and J calls and clone size come from that table; D and trimming were worked out from the DNA. The repertoire has around 200,000 clones, roughly 78% of them found once; the top ten carry 2.5% to 3%. V is TRBV27 and J is TRBJ1-1; maybe TRBD1 (6 bases). The clonotype comes from a woman of 80 years or more with active or convalescent COVID-19. The material sequenced was peripheral blood. The CDR3 bases are TGTGCCAGCAGCGAACACGGTACAGGGTGGAACACTGAAGCTTTCTTT. It specifies CASSEHGTGWNTEAFF.